The clone carrying this T cell receptor (beta chain) came up many times. CDR1 and CDR2 from the germline V gene are KGHSH and LQKENI. CDR3 length equals 16 residues. V was clipped by 5 bases and J by 0 bases, with 16 bases between them. Synthesis of cDNA was performed by 5'RACE using 10-nucleotide random UMIs. Using its own MiXCR run on the 5' RACE reads, TCRdb lists one record per CDR3 protein. The sample lists more than 50,000 distinct CDR3 sequences, almost 4% occurring once. This entry belongs to a study of neurological immune-mediated disorders. The V and J genes are TRBV18 and TRBJ1-1; possibly TRBD1 for D (6 bases). Sequenced sample: PBMCs. This clonotype was sampled from a man aged 30-40 years with multiple sclerosis. The CDR3 coding sequence is TGTGCCAGCTCAGGGAATTACAGGGAATTGAACACTGAAGCTTTCTTT. This gives the protein CASSGNYRELNTEAFF.